This paragraph covers one TCR beta chain sequence. Its antigen is unidentified. The data originate from a study of cytomegalovirus exposure and HLA in healthy donors. At the level of the study: Earlier results showed 90 million to 130 million unique TCR beta sequences derived from some 190 million T cells.

Per the germline V gene, CDR1 is LNHDA and CDR2 is SQIVND (reference sequence). V was trimmed by 4 bases and J by 5 bases, leaving 14 bases between them. The CDR3 is 15 amino acids. Study findings and constraints: Reportedly, TCR beta sequences accurately predicted HLA-A and HLA-B alleles in most subjects.

13 Jbeta primers and 60 Vbeta primers were used for the PCR. Libraries were prepared by immunoSEQ multiplex PCR; TCRdb keeps only in-frame clonotypes and omits some of them. Among 90,000 to 140,000 clones, over 75% were seen once, and the ten largest hold 7.5% to 10%. Sequencing was done on a sample of PBMCs. The V call is TRBV19, the J call TRBJ2-2, with a weak D call TRBD2 (7 bases). The TCR comes from a woman in her 40s in good health and CMV-seropositive. CDR3: CASSRRGGGTGELFF. The CDR3 DNA follows: TGTGCCAGTAGTAGGAGGGGAGGGGGTACCGGGGAGCTGTTTTTT.